This T cell receptor beta chain was sequenced in a study of shared clonotypes between healthy human individuals. Study observations and caveats: What rarefaction showed was incomplete sorted-subset sequencing despite large depth.

The CDR3 is made up of 14 amino acids. V gave up 1 base and J gave up 5 bases, with 12 bases separating them. The germline V gene has CDR1 MDHEN and CDR2 SYDVKM. This clone has a single count. Its antigen is currently unknown. Repertoires were generated with immunoSEQ multiplex PCR, while TCRdb's copy carries only in-frame clones and drops some. The table has roughly 2.4 million clones, approximately 96% seen once. This chain joins TRBV28 and TRBJ2-7; D gene uncertain. This receptor was identified in a young man in good health. The specimen sequenced was naive CD4+ T cells sorted from blood. The subset here: CD45RA+ positively selected. For the CDR3, the DNA is TGTGCCAGCAGTTTATCAGCAGGAAAGAACGAGCAGTACTTC. This sequence encodes CASSLSAGKNEQYF.